These 2 T cell receptor beta chains share one sample of origin, sequenced in a study of cytomegalovirus exposure and HLA in healthy donors. PCR involved 60 Vbeta and 13 Jbeta primers. Using immunoSEQ multiplex PCR, the repertoire was profiled, and TCRdb retains in-frame clones only, with some absent. The table has fewer than 70,000 clones, roughly 65% seen once. The specimen sequenced was PBMCs. All receptors come from a male donor in good health and CMV-seropositive.

The chain carries TRBV11-2 and TRBJ2-2; D ambiguous. This CDR3 region has 12 residues. Germline lookup yields CDR1 SGHAT and CDR2 FQNNGV. Trimming pared 3 bases from V and 7 bases from J, leaving 6 bases between. The CDR3 protein is CASSFSIGELFF. CDR3 in DNA: TGTGCCAGCAGCTTTTCCATCGGGGAGCTGTTTTTT.

The chain joins TRBV2 to TRBJ1-1, with 8 bases fitting TRBD1. The V gene end was trimmed by 4 bases and the J gene end by 0 bases; junction bases not matched to a gene: 4. In germline, CDR1 is SNHLY, CDR2 FYNNEI. The CDR3 contains 15 residues. The CDR3 DNA is TGTGCCAGCAGTGGGACAGGGTCGGTGAACACTGAAGCTTTCTTT. It translates to CASSGTGSVNTEAFF.